This T cell receptor (beta chain) originates from a study of long-term antiretroviral therapy in people with HIV. The study, taken as a whole, reports: Relative to transplant donor controls, diversity remained lower despite increasing after ART. HIV repertoires had narrower CDR3 length ranges than controls.

The CDR3 loop spans 16 amino acids. The V end was cut by 0 bases, the J end by 4 bases, with 14 bases between. Germline-derived CDR1 and CDR2 are MNHEY and SVGAGI. Researchers ran immunoSEQ v3.0 at survey level. TCRdb's table, derived via immunoSEQ multiplex PCR, lists solely in-frame clones and lacks some. In the table there are about 31,000 clones, roughly 80% of which are singletons. For this clone: The antigen is undetermined.

V usage is TRBV6-5 and J usage is TRBJ2-3, with D possibly being TRBD1 (5 bases). Source: unsorted PBMCs, taken 1.9 years after starting antiretroviral therapy. This receptor was identified in a young man with HIV. CDR3 sequence (DNA): TGTGCCAGCAGTTACTCAATAGACAGTTACCCAGATACGCAGTATTTT. Translation gives CASSYSIDSYPDTQYF.